This T cell receptor (beta chain) appears in the sequencing data of a study of regulatory T cells in long-lasting Graves disease. There are 15 residues in the CDR3. The V end lost 5 bases, the J end lost 0 bases, and 14 bases lay between the germline ends. Germline CDR1 reads ENHRY; CDR2 reads SYGVKD. There are a few counts of this clonotype. Time point denoted: persistent/refractory GD, antithyroid drugs over 5 years with positive TRAb. From PBMCs, RNA was extracted and then used to make the TCR library. Tubes containing EDTA received around 9.9 milliliters of drawn peripheral blood. Construction of the TCR beta libraries employed iRepertoire HTBI primers in conjunction with Arm-PCR of CDR3 regions. TCRdb independently ran MiXCR on the multiplex PCR reads; one entry per CDR3 protein. The sample records some 370,000 distinct CDR3 sequences, 20% to 25% being singletons.

This material consisted of peripheral blood mononuclear cells (PBMCs), taken when the disease was refractory, from a patient treated with antithyroid drugs. The clonotype comes from a female donor with Graves disease. V is TRBV10-3 and J is TRBJ2-7; tentatively, D is TRBD1 (5 bases). The CDR3 loop reads CAISTRDSSSYEQYF. The DNA of the CDR3 is TGTGCCATCAGTACGAGAGACAGCAGCTCCTACGAGCAGTACTTC.